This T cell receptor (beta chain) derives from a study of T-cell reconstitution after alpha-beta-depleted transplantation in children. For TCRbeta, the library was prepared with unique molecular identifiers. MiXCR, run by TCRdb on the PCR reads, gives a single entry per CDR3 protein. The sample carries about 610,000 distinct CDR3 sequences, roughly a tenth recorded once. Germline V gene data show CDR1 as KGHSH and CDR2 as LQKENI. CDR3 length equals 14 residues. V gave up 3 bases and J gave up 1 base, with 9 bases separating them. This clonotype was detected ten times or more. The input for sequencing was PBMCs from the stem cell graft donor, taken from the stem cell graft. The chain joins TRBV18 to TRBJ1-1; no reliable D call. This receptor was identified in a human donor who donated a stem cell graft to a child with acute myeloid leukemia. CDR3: CASSPSTGNTEAFF. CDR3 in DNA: TGTGCCAGCTCACCTTCGACCGGGAACACTGAAGCTTTCTTT.